Listed here is a single T cell receptor beta chain. This record belongs to a study of blood T cell repertoires in COVID-19. As for the study in general: COVID-19 samples, acute and convalescent, were from the United States, Italy and Spain. PBMCs, B-cell-depleted T cells, or T cells were the source of the cDNA or gDNA that made up the material.

V lost 2 bases and J lost 4; bases outside the gene matches: 10. The CDR3 loop spans 16 amino acids. Germline V gene data show CDR1 as SGHDT and CDR2 as YYEEEE. Original data processing: From reference gene primer amplification, estimates of nucleated cell counts were derived. This table comes from immunoSEQ multiplex PCR, and its TCRdb copy is limited to in-frame clones, with some not included. V and J calls and clone size are those listed in that table; D and trimming were worked out from the DNA. The data hold 70,000 or so clones, with 91% observed a single time. The rearrangement joins TRBV5-6 to TRBJ1-2; 8 bases are shared with TRBD1. The material sequenced was peripheral blood. The TCR comes from a human donor in a cohort sampled during active COVID-19. CDR3 sequence: CASSFSLGTGFYGYTF. CDR3 coding DNA: TGTGCCAGCAGCTTTTCACTCGGGACAGGCTTCTATGGCTACACCTTC.